This TCR beta chain was captured by sequencing in a study of blood T cell repertoires in COVID-19. Study information: Specimens from acute and convalescent COVID-19 originated in the United States, Italy and Spain.

Per the study methods: For nucleated cells, counts were estimated from reference gene primer amplification. TCRdb's copy holds only in-frame clones and misses some; the assay was immunoSEQ multiplex PCR. The V and J calls and the clone size are those of that table, but D and trimming were determined from the DNA. The sample has about 190,000 clones; 82% are singletons. Sequenced material: peripheral blood. The receptor was isolated from a woman aged 25 to 39 with acute or convalescent COVID-19.

The CDR3 protein is CASSHPHRGLETQYF. In DNA, the CDR3 is TGTGCCAGCAGCCACCCCCACAGGGGGCTGGAGACCCAGTACTTC. The chain couples TRBV3-1 (or the pseudogene TRBV3-2) to TRBJ2-5, with TRBD1 identical over 9 bases. Per germline, CDR1 LGHDT and CDR2 YNNKEL (reference sequence). The CDR3 covers 15 residues. The J segment lost 5 bases and the V segment lost 3 bases, leaving 7 bases of the junction unmatched.